This T cell receptor (beta chain) was profiled in a study of blood T cell repertoires in COVID-19. About the study: The study drew acute and convalescent COVID-19 samples from the United States, Italy and Spain. From T cells, B-cell-depleted T cells, or PBMCs came the material, which was cDNA or gDNA.

Original processing notes: Nucleated cell counts were estimated from reference gene primer amplification. The method was immunoSEQ multiplex PCR; TCRdb's version includes in-frame clones alone and lacks a portion of them. V and J calls and clone size are copied from that table; D and trimming were computed from the DNA. The repertoire has around 140,000 clones, about 76% of them found once; the top ten carry approximately 8.2%. Trimming left V 5 bases short and J 1 base short, with 5 bases between. The CDR3 is made up of 11 amino acids. Germline V lookup: CDR1 SQVTM, CDR2 ANQGSEA. Sequencing input: peripheral blood. The receptor was derived from a human donor in a cohort sampled during active COVID-19. J is TRBJ1-1 and V is TRBV29-1; D not certain. This chain's CDR3 is CSVCRNTEAFF. For the CDR3, the DNA is TGCAGCGTTTGTCGGAACACTGAAGCTTTCTTT.